This paragraph covers one T cell receptor (beta chain) sequence. What it binds is not known. RNA in amounts of about 0.45 to 1 ug was reverse transcribed with random hexamers. From the immunoSEQ multiplex PCR reads, TCRdb called clonotypes with MiXCR, one entry per CDR3 protein. The sample records 73,000 or so distinct CDR3 sequences, roughly 94% being singletons. The sample originates from a study of CD8 T cells in Susac syndrome. Germline V gene sequence: CDR1 MNHNY, CDR2 SVGAGI (reference sequence). The CDR3 consists of 10 residues. The V gene lost 10 bases and the J gene lost 4 bases, with 7 bases spanning the gap. Study-wide points: The study recognized that its TCR sequencing and HLA analysis covered a relatively small number of individuals.

The sequencing input was CD8+ T cells from PBMCs. The chain joins TRBV6-6 to TRBJ1-2; the D gene is possibly TRBD1 (5 bases). This clonotype originated in a human donor with multiple sclerosis. The CDR3 reads CATGGYGYTF. In DNA, the CDR3 is TGTGCCACCGGGGGCTATGGCTACACCTTC.